Listed below are T cell receptor beta chains from one sample, sequenced in a study of Tregs in tolerant kidney transplant recipients. Data came from immunoSEQ multiplex PCR; TCRdb stores just in-frame clones and leaves some out. The repertoire holds about 77,000 clones, with 95% to 98% as singletons. This specimen was CD4+ T cells from blood, taken before the transplant. Receptor source: a human donor who received a combined kidney and bone marrow transplant. CDR3s include the opening cysteine and the closing phenylalanine or tryptophan. The D gene is left open where the match is weak. Clone size is stated in some rows and not others, as once, few, many or a class when expanded.

clone_size	v_call	j_call	d_call	cdr3_length	cdr3_aa	cdr3_nt
.	TRBV7-3	TRBJ2-1	TRBD2	17	CASSLTLAGGYQNEQFF	TGTGCCAGCAGCTTAACCCTAGCGGGAGGGTATCAGAATGAGCAGTTCTTC
.	TRBV6-5	TRBJ1-4	.	15	CASSYSGGLGEKLFF	TGTGCCAGCAGTTACTCCGGGGGGCTTGGTGAAAAACTGTTTTTT
.	TRBV7-2	TRBJ2-3	TRBD2	18	CASSPHPKPSGGADTQYF	TGTGCCAGCAGCCCCCATCCGAAACCTAGCGGGGGAGCAGATACGCAGTATTTT
.	TRBV2	TRBJ2-3	TRBD2	17	CASSSGLSGGRTDTQYF	TGTGCCAGCAGTTCGGGACTAAGCGGGGGAAGGACAGATACGCAGTATTTT
.	TRBV7-6	TRBJ1-3	.	15	CASSFNRESGNTIYF	TGTGCCAGCAGCTTTAACAGGGAATCTGGAAACACCATATATTTT
.	TRBV5-1	TRBJ2-5	.	15	CASSLYGGSQETQYF	TGCGCCAGCAGCTTGTATGGGGGCTCGCAAGAGACCCAGTACTTC
.	TRBV6-1	TRBJ1-1	.	14	CASSDYRVIAEAFF	TGTGCCAGCAGTGACTACAGGGTCATCGCTGAAGCTTTCTTT
.	TRBV5-1	TRBJ1-1	.	11	CASSLGGLAFF	TGCGCCAGCAGCCTGGGAGGGTTAGCTTTCTTT
.	TRBV7-9	TRBJ2-5	.	14	CASSLLGESKTQYF	TGTGCCAGCAGCTTACTGGGAGAATCGAAGACCCAGTACTTC
.	TRBV30	TRBJ1-1	.	12	CAWTREYTEAFF	TGTGCCTGGACACGAGAATACACTGAAGCTTTCTTT
once	TRBV7-9	TRBJ2-4	.	16	CASSLWQGKIKNIQYF	TGTGCCAGCAGCTTGTGGCAGGGCAAGATAAAAAACATTCAGTACTTC
.	TRBV6-4	TRBJ2-2	TRBD2	14	CASSVGLATGELFF	TGTGCCAGCAGTGTCGGACTAGCGACCGGGGAGCTGTTTTTT
.	TRBV27	TRBJ2-7	TRBD2	11	CASHRGGEQYF	TGTGCCAGCCATCGGGGGGGGGAGCAGTACTTC
.	TRBV5-1	TRBJ1-2	TRBD1	15	CASSLSRTGDYGYTF	TGCGCCAGCAGCTTGTCCCGGACAGGGGACTATGGCTACACCTTC
.	TRBV5-4	TRBJ2-1	TRBD2	16	CASSLPGLAPGNEQFF	TGTGCCAGCAGCTTGCCGGGACTAGCTCCGGGGAATGAGCAGTTCTTC
.	TRBV7-9	TRBJ2-3	.	16	CASSLAGSGLADTQYF	TGTGCCAGCAGCTTAGCGGGAAGCGGTCTCGCAGATACGCAGTATTTT
.	TRBV18	TRBJ2-2	.	15	CASSSRQTNTGELFF	TGTGCCAGCTCATCCAGACAGACCAACACCGGGGAGCTGTTTTTT
.	TRBV18	TRBJ2-5	TRBD2	16	CASSPTGLGGQETQYF	TGTGCCAGCTCACCAACGGGACTAGGGGGCCAAGAGACCCAGTACTTC
.	TRBV18	TRBJ2-1	TRBD2	15	CASSPLAAIYNEQFF	TGTGCCAGCTCCCCCCTAGCGGCTATTTACAATGAGCAGTTCTTC
.	TRBV5-1	TRBJ2-3	TRBD2	14	CASSWTSGTDTQYF	TGCGCCAGCAGCTGGACTAGCGGCACAGATACGCAGTATTTT